This T cell receptor (beta chain) was observed in a study of cytomegalovirus exposure and HLA in healthy donors. V gave up 2 bases and J gave up 12 bases; unmatched junction bases: 8. CDR3 size: 13 residues. Germline CDR1 MNHNY, CDR2 SVGAGI (reference sequence). Regarding the study as a whole: By HLA locus, TCR association rates varied in a later analysis, with DRB1 showing the most and HLA-C the fewest. When a later analysis was performed, an Asian-associated ancestry cluster reportedly had fewer N-insertions than the roughly 690-donor mean.

With respect to this clone: Its antigen is unknown.

The PCR was carried out with 60 Vbeta primers and 13 Jbeta primers. TCRdb keeps only in-frame clones here, not all; method: immunoSEQ multiplex PCR. The repertoire includes about 140,000 clones, approximately 70% of them detected once, and over 1.5% sits in the top ten. The sequenced material came from PBMCs. This sequence joins TRBV6-6 and TRBJ2-5, with 8 bases matching TRBD1. The sequence was collected from a human donor in good health. The CDR3 coding sequence is TGTGCCAGCAGTTACGGAGACAGGGGCGAGGAGTACTTC. The encoded protein is CASSYGDRGEEYF.